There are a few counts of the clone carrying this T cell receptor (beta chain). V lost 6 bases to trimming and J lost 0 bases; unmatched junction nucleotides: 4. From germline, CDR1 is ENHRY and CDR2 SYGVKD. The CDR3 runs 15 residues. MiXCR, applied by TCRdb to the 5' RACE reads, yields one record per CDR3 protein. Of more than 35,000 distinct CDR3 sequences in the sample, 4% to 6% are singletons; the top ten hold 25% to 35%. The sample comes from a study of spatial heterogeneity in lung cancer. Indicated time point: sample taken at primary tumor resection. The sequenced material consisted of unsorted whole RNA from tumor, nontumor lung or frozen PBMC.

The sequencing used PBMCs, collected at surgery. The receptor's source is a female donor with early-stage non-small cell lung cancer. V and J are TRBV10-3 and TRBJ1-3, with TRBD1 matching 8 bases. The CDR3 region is CAIRGTGLSGNTIYF. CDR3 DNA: TGTGCCATCAGGGGGACAGGCCTCTCTGGAAACACCATATATTTT.